This TCR beta chain is from a study of patients and donors after allogeneic stem cell transplantation. This clonotype has only a few counts. The V gene lost 2 bases and the J gene lost 2 bases, with 9 bases spanning the gap. Germline CDR1 is MNHEY and CDR2 is SVGEGT. The CDR3 is 14 amino acids. TCRdb re-analysed the RT-PCR reads in MiXCR, keeping a single row per CDR3 protein. The sample lists 100,000 to 120,000 distinct CDR3 sequences, approximately 40% seen once, with under 30% in the top ten. The V gene is TRBV6-2 or TRBV6-3, the J gene TRBJ1-2; D is possibly TRBD1 (6 bases). Specimen: blood, either unsorted or a sorted T cell fraction (not recorded which). This sequence originates from a human donor who was either an allogeneic HSCT recipient or a stem cell or donor lymphocyte infusion donor (not recorded which). It is not recorded whose cells these are; they may come from a transplant donor. The CDR3 DNA sequence: TGTGCCAGCAGTTACGGGGGCAGGAACTATGGCTACACCTTC. Translating it yields CASSYGGRNYGYTF.